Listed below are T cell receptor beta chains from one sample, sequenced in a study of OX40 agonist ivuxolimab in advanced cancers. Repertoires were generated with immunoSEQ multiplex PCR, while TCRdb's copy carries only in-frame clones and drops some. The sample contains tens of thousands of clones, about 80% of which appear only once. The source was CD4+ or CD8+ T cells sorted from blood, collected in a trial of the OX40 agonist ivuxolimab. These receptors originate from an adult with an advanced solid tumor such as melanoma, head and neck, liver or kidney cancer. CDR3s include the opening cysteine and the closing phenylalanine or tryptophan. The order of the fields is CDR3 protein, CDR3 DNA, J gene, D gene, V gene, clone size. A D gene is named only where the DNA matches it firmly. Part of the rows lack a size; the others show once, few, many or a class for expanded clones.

CASSEIPEIEQYF | TGTGCCAGCAGTGAAATCCCAGAAATTGAGCAGTACTTC | TRBJ2-7 | . | TRBV2 | few
CASTPDGNYGYTF | TGTGCCAGTACCCCCGACGGGAACTATGGCTACACCTTC | TRBJ1-2 | . | TRBV19 | .
CASSIDPGSYEQYF | TGTGCCAGTAGTATAGACCCCGGGTCCTACGAGCAGTACTTC | TRBJ2-7 | . | TRBV19 | .
CASSFNRANTEAFF | TGTGCCAGCAGTTTCAACAGGGCAAACACTGAAGCTTTCTTT | TRBJ1-1 | . | TRBV27 | .
CASSRIVTDTQYF | TGTGCCAGCTCACGTATTGTCACAGATACGCAGTATTTT | TRBJ2-3 | . | TRBV18 | .
CASSYQGAGANVLTF | TGTGCCAGCAGCTATCAGGGGGCTGGGGCCAACGTCCTGACTTTC | TRBJ2-6 | TRBD1 | TRBV7-9 | .
CASSFVGTGELFF | TGCGCCAGCAGCTTTGTTGGGACCGGGGAGCTGTTTTTT | TRBJ2-2 | . | TRBV5-1 | .
CASREVGATNEKLFF | TGTGCCAGCAGAGAGGTTGGGGCAACTAATGAAAAACTGTTTTTT | TRBJ1-4 | . | TRBV2 | .
CASSCPQQQSRANVLTF | TGCGCCAGCAGTTGTCCCCAGCAACAAAGTCGGGCCAACGTCCTGACTTTC | TRBJ2-6 | . | TRBV23-1 | once
CASSITGSNQPQHF | TGTGCCAGTAGTATAACAGGGAGCAATCAGCCCCAGCATTTT | TRBJ1-5 | . | TRBV19 | .
CASRSSGSILTGELFF | TGTGCCAGCAGGTCCTCTGGAAGTATATTGACCGGGGAGCTGTTTTTT | TRBJ2-2 | . | TRBV28 | .
CAWSKGDYSNQPQHF | TGTGCCTGGAGTAAGGGGGACTATAGCAATCAGCCCCAGCATTTT | TRBJ1-5 | . | TRBV30 | .
CASSHTGGTSYEQYF | TGCGCCAGCAGCCATACAGGGGGAACTTCCTACGAGCAGTACTTC | TRBJ2-7 | TRBD1 | TRBV4-3 | .
CASSLARRADTQYF | TGTGCCAGCAGCTTGGCAAGAAGGGCAGATACGCAGTATTTT | TRBJ2-3 | . | TRBV5-5 | .
CASSLGQGGREQYF | TGTGCCAGCAGTTTAGGACAGGGCGGGCGCGAGCAGTACTTC | TRBJ2-7 | TRBD1 | TRBV28 | .
CASSQPQGQGNSYEQYF | TGCGCCAGCAGCCAACCCCAGGGACAGGGAAACTCCTACGAGCAGTACTTC | TRBJ2-7 | TRBD1 | TRBV4-1 | .
CASRGGRQAYEQYF | TGCGCCAGCAGGGGCGGACGGCAGGCCTACGAGCAGTACTTC | TRBJ2-7 | . | TRBV5-1 | .
CASSRRTGTGNTGELFF | TGTGCCAGCAGCCGTAGAACCGGGACAGGTAACACCGGGGAGCTGTTTTTT | TRBJ2-2 | TRBD1 | TRBV13 | .
CASSFSQVPTYEQYF | TGCGCCAGCAGCTTTTCTCAGGTCCCTACCTACGAGCAGTACTTC | TRBJ2-7 | . | TRBV5-1 | .
CASSPGLNTDTQYF | TGTGCCAGCAGCCCGGGACTCAACACAGATACGCAGTATTTT | TRBJ2-3 | . | TRBV7-9 | .
CASSDGGNRVKTQYF | TGTGCCAGCAGTGATGGGGGGAACAGGGTCAAGACCCAGTACTTC | TRBJ2-5 | . | TRBV25-1 | .
CASSLEMRGLEAFF | TGTGCCAGCAGCTTGGAAATGAGGGGACTTGAAGCTTTCTTT | TRBJ1-1 | . | TRBV5-6 | .
CASSARQGTSEQYF | TGCGCCAGCAGCGCCCGACAGGGGACAAGCGAGCAGTACTTC | TRBJ2-7 | TRBD1 | TRBV4-1 | .
CATGTRYGYTF | TGTGCCACCGGTACACGTTATGGCTACACCTTC | TRBJ1-2 | . | TRBV2 | few
CASRKGGGVNTGELFF | TGTGCCAGCAGGAAAGGCGGGGGGGTGAACACCGGGGAGCTGTTTTTT | TRBJ2-2 | TRBD2 | TRBV2 | few
CSTKGTGKAEQYF | TGCAGCACTAAAGGGACAGGGAAAGCCGAGCAGTACTTC | TRBJ2-7 | TRBD1 | TRBV29-1 | .
CASSIVAGTYMNTGELFF | TGTGCCAGTAGTATTGTTGCCGGGACTTATATGAACACCGGGGAGCTGTTTTTT | TRBJ2-2 | . | TRBV19 | .
CASTYLQGTEAFF | TGTGCCAGCACCTATCTGCAAGGGACTGAAGCTTTCTTT | TRBJ1-1 | . | TRBV6-6 | .
CASSLGSETASSTDTQYF | TGTGCCAGCAGCTTAGGTAGCGAGACAGCGTCTAGCACAGATACGCAGTATTTT | TRBJ2-3 | . | TRBV7-6 | few
CASSLAKGIVINEQFF | TGTGCCAGCAGCTTAGCGAAGGGTATAGTTATAAATGAGCAGTTCTTC | TRBJ2-1 | . | TRBV7-8 | .
CASTLARGPTDTQYF | TGTGCCAGCACCTTGGCCAGGGGCCCCACAGATACGCAGTATTTT | TRBJ2-3 | . | TRBV5-6 | .
CASSLGKNTEAFF | TGCGCCAGCAGCTTGGGGAAGAACACTGAAGCTTTCTTT | TRBJ1-1 | . | TRBV5-1 | .
CASSLRGTYNSPLHF | TGTGCCAGCAGTTTAAGGGGTACTTATAATTCACCCCTCCACTTT | TRBJ1-6 | . | TRBV28 | .
CASSHPNQPQHF | TGTGCCAGCAGCCACCCTAATCAGCCCCAGCATTTT | TRBJ1-5 | . | TRBV7-2 | .
CASSQGGKKDGYTF | TGCGCCAGCAGCCAAGGGGGGAAGAAGGATGGCTACACCTTC | TRBJ1-2 | . | TRBV4-3 | .
CASSWAGTGIQNTEAFF | TGTGCCAGCAGTTGGGCCGGGACAGGGATCCAGAACACTGAAGCTTTCTTT | TRBJ1-1 | TRBD1 | TRBV28 | .
CASSPRGERGYGYTF | TGTGCCAGCAGCCCCCGGGGGGAGCGAGGCTATGGCTACACCTTC | TRBJ1-2 | . | TRBV11-1 | .
CASKGRQGGYEQYF | TGTGCCAGCAAGGGAAGACAGGGGGGGTACGAGCAGTACTTC | TRBJ2-7 | TRBD1 | TRBV2 | .
CAIKGQQDLEAFF | TGTGCCATCAAGGGTCAGCAGGACCTTGAAGCTTTCTTT | TRBJ1-1 | . | TRBV10-3 | .
CASSEVTGGGTDTQYF | TGTGCCAGCAGTGAAGTAACGGGAGGGGGCACAGATACGCAGTATTTT | TRBJ2-3 | TRBD2 | TRBV6-4 | .
CASSLKFYGNTEAFF | TGTGCCAGTAGTCTCAAGTTTTACGGGAACACTGAAGCTTTCTTT | TRBJ1-1 | . | TRBV19 | .
CASSSASGGFYEQYF | TGCGCCAGCAGCTCCGCCAGCGGGGGTTTCTACGAGCAGTACTTC | TRBJ2-7 | TRBD2 | TRBV5-1 | .
CASSGQGQGMNEQFF | TGCGCCAGCAGTGGCCAGGGACAGGGGATGAATGAGCAGTTCTTC | TRBJ2-1 | TRBD1 | TRBV10-2 | few
CASSPGQVLGYTF | TGTGCCAGCAGCCCCGGACAGGTCCTAGGCTACACCTTC | TRBJ1-2 | TRBD1 | TRBV6-4 | .
CAISTDRARESQFEQYF | TGTGCCATCAGTACGGACAGGGCCCGGGAGAGCCAGTTCGAGCAGTACTTC | TRBJ2-7 | TRBD1 | TRBV10-3 | medium-sized
CASSISRGYEQYF | TGTGCCAGTAGTATAAGTAGGGGCTACGAGCAGTACTTC | TRBJ2-7 | . | TRBV19 | .
CASSLGTDSRYGYTF | TGTGCCAGCAGTCTAGGCACCGACAGTCGTTATGGCTACACCTTC | TRBJ1-2 | . | TRBV6-5 | .
CASSLDGGFLSNQPQHF | TGTGCCAGCAGCTTAGATGGGGGGTTCTTGAGCAATCAGCCCCAGCATTTT | TRBJ1-5 | . | TRBV7-9 | .
CASSLVGSFRETQYF | TGTGCCAGCAGCTTGGTCGGGAGTTTCAGAGAGACCCAGTACTTC | TRBJ2-5 | . | TRBV5-4 | .
CASSLGVTRETQYF | TGTGCCAGCAGCTTAGGAGTGACGCGGGAGACCCAGTACTTC | TRBJ2-5 | . | TRBV7-2 | .